A selection of T cell receptor beta chains follows, all from one sample in a study of cytomegalovirus exposure and HLA in healthy donors. Libraries were prepared by immunoSEQ multiplex PCR; TCRdb keeps only in-frame clonotypes and omits some of them. Of 76,000 or so clones in the sample, around 73% were seen once. The sequencing input was PBMCs. These receptors came from a woman in her forties in good health and CMV-seropositive. Each CDR3 is given with its conserved first and last residue. A D gene is named only where the DNA matches it firmly. Rows give clone size only sometimes, using once, few, many, or a class for an expanded clone.

clone size	V gene	J gene	D gene	CDR3 DNA	CDR3 protein
.	TRBV28	TRBJ2-7	.	TGTGCCAGCAGTTTTGCCAGGGATGTAAGGGAGCAGTACTTC	CASSFARDVREQYF
.	TRBV18	TRBJ1-6	TRBD1	TGTGCCAGCTTTCAGCCCCATTCGGGACAGTATAATTCACCCCTCCACTTT	CASFQPHSGQYNSPLHF
.	TRBV28	TRBJ2-7	TRBD1	TGTGCCAGCAGTTTTTTCCAGGGGGCCTACGAGCAGTACTTC	CASSFFQGAYEQYF
.	TRBV27	TRBJ2-7	.	TGTGCCAGCAGATTAGGTGCAGGGCAATCCTACGAGCAGTACTTC	CASRLGAGQSYEQYF
few	TRBV4-1	TRBJ1-2	.	TGCGCCAGCAGCCAAGAGCGGGAAGCGAGCCGTGGCTACACCTTC	CASSQEREASRGYTF
few	TRBV5-4	TRBJ2-1	TRBD2	TGTGCCAGCAGCTTGAAGACTAGCGGCATTAGATACAATGAGCAGTTCTTC	CASSLKTSGIRYNEQFF
.	TRBV5-1	TRBJ2-3	.	TGCGCCAGCAGCACCCAGGCCCCCAGGGCAGATACGCAGTATTTT	CASSTQAPRADTQYF
.	TRBV7-2	TRBJ2-1	TRBD2	TGTGCCAGCAGCCCCCGGCAGGGACTAGCGGGGGGGCCCAATGAGCAGTTCTTC	CASSPRQGLAGGPNEQFF
.	TRBV28	TRBJ1-2	.	TGTGCCTCTCATTCGGACATGGCTAACTATGGCTACACCTTC	CASHSDMANYGYTF
.	TRBV28	TRBJ2-7	.	TGTGCCAGCAGTCCGCCGGGACTGTACCCGGCCGAGCAGTACTTC	CASSPPGLYPAEQYF
once	TRBV7-9	TRBJ2-7	TRBD2	TGTGCCAGCAGCCCACCGGCCAAGGGAGGGAACTACGAGCAGTACTTC	CASSPPAKGGNYEQYF
many	TRBV6-1	TRBJ2-7	TRBD1	TGTGCCAGCAGTGAAAAAGGGACAGGGTCCCACGAGCAGTACTTC	CASSEKGTGSHEQYF
.	TRBV5-4	TRBJ2-7	.	TGTGCCAGCAGCTTGGGGACAGCGATTAGAGAGCAGTACTTC	CASSLGTAIREQYF
.	TRBV12-2	TRBJ1-6	.	TGTGCAAGTCGCTCGGGACAATCGAGCTCCTATAATTCACCCCTCCACTTT	CASRSGQSSSYNSPLHF
.	TRBV27	TRBJ1-4	TRBD1	TGTGCCAGCAGCTTAAACCGACAGGGACGGAATGAAAAACTGTTTTTT	CASSLNRQGRNEKLFF
.	TRBV15	TRBJ2-7	TRBD2	TGTGCCACCAGCAGAGGACCTAGCGGGGGGCCATACTCCTACGAGCAGTACTTC	CATSRGPSGGPYSYEQYF
.	TRBV6-5	TRBJ1-2	.	TGTGCCAGCAGGGGGGGGTGGGATGGCTACACCTTC	CASRGGWDGYTF
.	TRBV30	TRBJ2-5	TRBD2	TGTGCCTGGAGTGTACTAAGCGGGGGGGAAGAGACCCAGTACTTC	CAWSVLSGGEETQYF
.	TRBV30	TRBJ1-5	.	TGTGCCTGGAGTGGGGGCGGGGGACAGCCCCAGCATTTT	CAWSGGGGQPQHF
many	TRBV4-1	TRBJ1-5	TRBD1	TGCGCCAGCAGCCAGTTTTCAGGGGGGATTTTGTCCCAGCATTTT	CASSQFSGGILSQHF
.	TRBV5-5	TRBJ1-5	TRBD1	TGTGCCAGCAGCTCGACAGGGAGTCTCCAGCCCCAGCATTTT	CASSSTGSLQPQHF
.	TRBV29-1	TRBJ2-1	.	TGCAGCGTTGGGACTACCTCCTACAATGAGCAGTTCTTC	CSVGTTSYNEQFF
.	TRBV4-1	TRBJ1-4	TRBD1	TGCGCCAGCAGCCAAGATGAGGGACAGGGGAGTGAAAAACTGTTTTTT	CASSQDEGQGSEKLFF
.	TRBV7-5	TRBJ1-2	.	TGTGTCAGAAGCTTAGGGACATCTTATGGCTACACCTTC	CVRSLGTSYGYTF
.	TRBV7-8	TRBJ1-5	.	TGTGCCAGCAGCTTAGAGAGGGGGAATCAGCCCCAGCATTTT	CASSLERGNQPQHF
few	TRBV2	TRBJ1-1	TRBD1	TGTGCCAGTAGGGGACAGGGGTTTATGAACACTGAAGCTTTCTTT	CASRGQGFMNTEAFF
.	TRBV5-4	TRBJ2-5	TRBD1	TGTGCCAGCAGCTACTTAGGGACAGGGATTCCAGAGCAGTACTTC	CASSYLGTGIPEQYF
.	TRBV28	TRBJ2-3	.	TGTGCCACCCAATCCCCGTTAGCCCCAGATACGCAGTATTTT	CATQSPLAPDTQYF
.	TRBV15	TRBJ2-7	TRBD2	TGTGCCACCAGCAGAGAGGGGGGAGGGGCATCCGAGCAGTACTTC	CATSREGGGASEQYF
.	TRBV15	TRBJ2-7	.	TGTGCCTCGGGGAGGGACAACTCCGAGCAGTACTTC	CASGRDNSEQYF
.	TRBV7-2	TRBJ2-1	TRBD2	TGTGCCAGCAGCTTAGTGGGGGGCGGGGGGGATGAGCAGTTCTTC	CASSLVGGGGDEQFF
.	TRBV11-1	TRBJ2-7	TRBD2	TGTGCCAGCAGCTTCGACGCAGCGGGGGGTAACTCCTACGAGCAGTACTTC	CASSFDAAGGNSYEQYF
.	TRBV6-4	TRBJ2-3	.	TGTGCCAGCAGTGACGAACCACAAAGCACAGATACGCAGTATTTT	CASSDEPQSTDTQYF
.	TRBV30	TRBJ1-5	TRBD1	TGTGCCTGCCGGGACAGGGAGAAAGGTCAGCCCCAGCATTTT	CACRDREKGQPQHF
.	TRBV5-8	TRBJ1-1	.	TGTGCCAGCAGCTTTATCGGGAACACTGAAGCTTTCTTT	CASSFIGNTEAFF
.	TRBV14	TRBJ2-1	TRBD2	TGTGCCAGCAGCTACCGGTACGGGGGGGCCGATGAGCAGTTCTTC	CASSYRYGGADEQFF
.	TRBV5-1	TRBJ1-4	.	TGCGCCAGCAGCTTTGAGGGCCAGAATGAAAAACTGTTTTTT	CASSFEGQNEKLFF
.	TRBV27	TRBJ1-2	TRBD1	TGTGCCAGCAGTCTTCGGACAGGGGCAGGGGGCTACACCTTC	CASSLRTGAGGYTF
.	TRBV2	TRBJ2-3	TRBD2	TGTGCCAGCAGTGAAGCGGGACTAGTTCCAGATACGCAGTATTTT	CASSEAGLVPDTQYF
few	TRBV6-5	TRBJ1-1	TRBD1	TGTGCCAGCAGCTTCGGACAGGGGGCCATTGAAGCTTTCTTT	CASSFGQGAIEAFF
once	TRBV28	TRBJ2-5	TRBD1	TGTGCCACAGGACAGGTTCAAGAGACCCAGTACTTC	CATGQVQETQYF
.	TRBV4-3	TRBJ1-2	.	TGCGCCAGCAGCCCCCGGGACACCCTAGGGGATGGCTACACCTTC	CASSPRDTLGDGYTF
once	TRBV19	TRBJ1-2	.	TGTGCCAGTGTTGCTGAGAGGTCCTATGGCTACACCTTC	CASVAERSYGYTF
.	TRBV4-3	TRBJ1-2	TRBD1	TGCGCCAGCAGCCAGGGGAGGACAGGGTTGGTTGGCTACACCTTC	CASSQGRTGLVGYTF
once	TRBV7-9	TRBJ1-1	.	TGTGCCGTTGACATCGGGAACACTGAAGCTTTCTTT	CAVDIGNTEAFF
.	TRBV18	TRBJ1-1	.	TGTGCCAGCTCACCAGAGGCCAGCACTGAAGCTTTCTTT	CASSPEASTEAFF
.	TRBV27	TRBJ1-2	TRBD1	TGTGCCAGCAGTCCACAGGGGACGGACCACTATGGCTACACCTTC	CASSPQGTDHYGYTF
.	TRBV27	TRBJ1-4	TRBD1	TGTGCCAGCAGTTGGGACAGTACCAATGAAAAACTGTTTTTT	CASSWDSTNEKLFF
.	TRBV6-1	TRBJ2-7	TRBD1	TGTGCCAGCAGTGCCCTGTCGACAGGGCAAACCTACGAGCAGTACTTC	CASSALSTGQTYEQYF
.	TRBV28	TRBJ1-1	.	TGTGCCAGCAGACTCGGGTACACTGAAGCTTTCTTT	CASRLGYTEAFF
.	TRBV6-5	TRBJ2-3	TRBD2	TGTGCCAGCAGTTACTCATTAGCGGGGGGTGGAGATACGCAGTATTTT	CASSYSLAGGGDTQYF
.	TRBV7-2	TRBJ2-7	TRBD2	TGTGCCAGCAGCCAGAGCGGGGGCCCATCCTACGAGCAGTACTTC	CASSQSGGPSYEQYF